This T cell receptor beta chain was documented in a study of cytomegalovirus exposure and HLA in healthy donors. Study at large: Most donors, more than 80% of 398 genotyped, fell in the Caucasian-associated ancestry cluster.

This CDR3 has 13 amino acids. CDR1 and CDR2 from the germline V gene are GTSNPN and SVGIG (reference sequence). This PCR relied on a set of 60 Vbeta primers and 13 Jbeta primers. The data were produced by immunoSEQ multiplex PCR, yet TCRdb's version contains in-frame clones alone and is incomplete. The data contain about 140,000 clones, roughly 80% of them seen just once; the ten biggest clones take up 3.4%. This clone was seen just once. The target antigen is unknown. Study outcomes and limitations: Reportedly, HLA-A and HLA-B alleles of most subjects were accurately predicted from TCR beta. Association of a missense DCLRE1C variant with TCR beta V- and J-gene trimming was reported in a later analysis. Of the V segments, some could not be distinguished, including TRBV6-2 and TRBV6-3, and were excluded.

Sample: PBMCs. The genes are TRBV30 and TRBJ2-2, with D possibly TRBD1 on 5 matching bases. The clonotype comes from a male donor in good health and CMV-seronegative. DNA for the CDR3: TGTGCGCTCGCCCCAGGGTCCACCGGGGAGCTGTTTTTT. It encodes CALAPGSTGELFF.